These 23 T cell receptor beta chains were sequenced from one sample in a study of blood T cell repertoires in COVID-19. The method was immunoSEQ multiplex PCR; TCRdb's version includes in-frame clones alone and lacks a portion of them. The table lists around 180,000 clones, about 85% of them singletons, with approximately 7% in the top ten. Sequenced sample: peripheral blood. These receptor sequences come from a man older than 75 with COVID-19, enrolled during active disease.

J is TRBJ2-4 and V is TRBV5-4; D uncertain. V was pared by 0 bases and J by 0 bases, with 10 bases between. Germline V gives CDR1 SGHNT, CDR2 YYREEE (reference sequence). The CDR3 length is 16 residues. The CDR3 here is CASSLVGSAAKNIQYF. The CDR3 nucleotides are TGTGCCAGCAGCTTGGTCGGCAGCGCAGCCAAAAACATTCAGTACTTC.

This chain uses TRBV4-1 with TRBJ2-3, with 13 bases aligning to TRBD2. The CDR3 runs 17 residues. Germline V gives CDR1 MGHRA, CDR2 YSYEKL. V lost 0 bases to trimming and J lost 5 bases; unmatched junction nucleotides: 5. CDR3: CASSQEPTSGGGDTQYF. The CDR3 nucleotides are TGCGCCAGCAGCCAAGAACCTACTAGCGGGGGGGGAGATACGCAGTATTTT.

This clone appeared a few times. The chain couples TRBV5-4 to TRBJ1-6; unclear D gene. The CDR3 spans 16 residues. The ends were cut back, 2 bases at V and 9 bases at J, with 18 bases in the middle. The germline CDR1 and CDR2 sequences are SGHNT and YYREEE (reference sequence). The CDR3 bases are TGTGCCAGCAGCTTTCAGAAGGCCCTGGGAGCTTCACCCCTCCACTTT. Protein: CASSFQKALGASPLHF.

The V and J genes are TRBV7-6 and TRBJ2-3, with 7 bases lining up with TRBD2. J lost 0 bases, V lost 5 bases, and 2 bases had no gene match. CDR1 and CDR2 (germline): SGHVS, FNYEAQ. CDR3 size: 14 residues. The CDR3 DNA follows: TGTGCCAGCAGCGCCGGGAGGAGCACAGATACGCAGTATTTT. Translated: CASSAGRSTDTQYF. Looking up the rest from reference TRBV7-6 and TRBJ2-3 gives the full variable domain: GAGVSQSPRYKVTKRGQDVALRCDPISGHVSLYWYRQALGQGPEFLTYFNYEAQQDKSGLPNDRFSAERPEGSISTLTIQRTEQRDSAMYRCASSAGRSTDTQYFGPGTRLTVL.

The CDR3, as DNA: TGTGCCAGCAGTATAAGGGACAGGGCTCAGCCCCAGCATTTT. It translates to CASSIRDRAQPQHF. The rearrangement links TRBV6-5 to TRBJ1-5, with TRBD1 matching 9 bases. The germline CDR1 and CDR2 sequences are MNHEY and SVGAGI. V gave up 5 bases and J gave up 6 bases; unmatched junction bases: 5. The CDR3 consists of 14 residues.

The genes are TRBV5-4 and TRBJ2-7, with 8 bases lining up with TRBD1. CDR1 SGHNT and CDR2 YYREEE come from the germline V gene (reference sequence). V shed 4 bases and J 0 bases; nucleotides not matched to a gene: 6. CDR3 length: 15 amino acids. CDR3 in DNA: TGTGCCAGCAGCATCGACAGGGGCAGCTCCTACGAGCAGTACTTC. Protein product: CASSIDRGSSYEQYF.

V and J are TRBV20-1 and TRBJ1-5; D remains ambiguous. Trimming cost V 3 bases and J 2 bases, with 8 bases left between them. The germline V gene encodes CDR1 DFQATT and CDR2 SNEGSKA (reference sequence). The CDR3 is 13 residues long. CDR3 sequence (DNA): TGCAGTGCTAGTGCTTTAGGCAATCAGCCCCAGCATTTT. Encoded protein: CSASALGNQPQHF.

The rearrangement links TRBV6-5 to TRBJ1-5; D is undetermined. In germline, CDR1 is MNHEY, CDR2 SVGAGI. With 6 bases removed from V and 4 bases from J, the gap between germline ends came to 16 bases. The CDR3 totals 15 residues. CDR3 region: CASSDGVRRNQPQHF. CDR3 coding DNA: TGTGCCAGCAGCGACGGGGTACGGAGAAATCAGCCCCAGCATTTT.

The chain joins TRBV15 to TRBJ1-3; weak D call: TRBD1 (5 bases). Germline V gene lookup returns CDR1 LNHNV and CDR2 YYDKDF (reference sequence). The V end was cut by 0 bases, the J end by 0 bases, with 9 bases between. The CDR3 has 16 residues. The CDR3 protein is CATSRDLTGSGNTIYF. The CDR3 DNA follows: TGTGCCACCAGCAGAGATCTAACAGGCTCTGGAAACACCATATATTTT.

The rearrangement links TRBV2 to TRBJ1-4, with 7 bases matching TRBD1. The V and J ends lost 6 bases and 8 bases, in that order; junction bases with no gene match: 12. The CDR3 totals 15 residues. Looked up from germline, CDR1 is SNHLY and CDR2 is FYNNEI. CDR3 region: CASSADRDLLEKLFF. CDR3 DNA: TGTGCCAGCAGCGCCGACAGGGACTTGTTGGAAAAACTGTTTTTT.

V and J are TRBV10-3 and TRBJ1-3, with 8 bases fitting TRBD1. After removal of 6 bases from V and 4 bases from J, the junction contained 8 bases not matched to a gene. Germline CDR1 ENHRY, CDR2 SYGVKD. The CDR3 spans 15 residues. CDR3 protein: CAIRDTGGTGNTIYF. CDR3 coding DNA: TGTGCCATCAGGGACACAGGGGGAACGGGAAACACCATATATTTT.

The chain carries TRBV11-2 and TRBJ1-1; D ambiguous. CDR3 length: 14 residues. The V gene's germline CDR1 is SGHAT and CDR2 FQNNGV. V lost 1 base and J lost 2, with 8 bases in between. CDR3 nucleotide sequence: TGTGCCAGCAGCTTAGGTGTGGCTAACACTGAAGCTTTCTTT. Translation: CASSLGVANTEAFF.

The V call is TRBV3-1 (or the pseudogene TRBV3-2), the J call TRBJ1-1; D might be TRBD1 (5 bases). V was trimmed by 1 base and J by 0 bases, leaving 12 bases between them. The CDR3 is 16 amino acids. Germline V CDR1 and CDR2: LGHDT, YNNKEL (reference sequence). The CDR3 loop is CASSQVGGRMNTEAFF. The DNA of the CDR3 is TGTGCCAGCAGCCAAGTGGGGGGGAGAATGAACACTGAAGCTTTCTTT.

The CDR3: CASSPSDRHTDTQYF. CDR3 nucleotides: TGTGCCAGTAGCCCATCGGACAGACACACAGATACGCAGTATTTT. This rearrangement joins TRBV19 to TRBJ2-3, with a tentative D call TRBD1 (6 bases). CDR1 and CDR2 from the germline V gene are LNHDA and SQIVND (reference sequence). This CDR3 comprises 15 residues. Trimming took 6 bases from V and 2 from J, leaving 15 bases between them.

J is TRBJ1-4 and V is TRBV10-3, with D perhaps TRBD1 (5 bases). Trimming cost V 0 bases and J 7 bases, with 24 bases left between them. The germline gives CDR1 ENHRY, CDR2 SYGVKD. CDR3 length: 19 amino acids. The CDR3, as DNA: TGTGCCATCAGTGAGTCGGAGGAGGGACCCCGGCAACTGGGTGAAAAACTGTTTTTT. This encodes CAISESEEGPRQLGEKLFF.

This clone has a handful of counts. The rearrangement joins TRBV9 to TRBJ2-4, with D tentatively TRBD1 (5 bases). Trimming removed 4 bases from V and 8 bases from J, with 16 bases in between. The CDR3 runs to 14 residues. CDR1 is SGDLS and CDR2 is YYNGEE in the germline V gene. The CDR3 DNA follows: TGTGCCAGCAGCCCAAGCACGGTAGGGGACATTCAGTACTTC. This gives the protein CASSPSTVGDIQYF.

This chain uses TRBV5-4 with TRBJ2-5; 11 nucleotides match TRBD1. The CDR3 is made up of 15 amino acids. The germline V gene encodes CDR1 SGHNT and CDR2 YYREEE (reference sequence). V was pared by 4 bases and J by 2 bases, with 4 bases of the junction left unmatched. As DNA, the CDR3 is TGTGCCAGCAGCCCGGGGACAGGGGGGCAAGAGACCCAGTACTTC. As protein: CASSPGTGGQETQYF.

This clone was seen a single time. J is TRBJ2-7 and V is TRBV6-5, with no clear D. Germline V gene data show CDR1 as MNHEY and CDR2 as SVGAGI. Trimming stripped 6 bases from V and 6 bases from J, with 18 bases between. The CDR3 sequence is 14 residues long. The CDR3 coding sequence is TGTGCCAGCAGCCGTGAGTTATTGACGGGCGAGCAGTACTTC. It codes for CASSRELLTGEQYF.

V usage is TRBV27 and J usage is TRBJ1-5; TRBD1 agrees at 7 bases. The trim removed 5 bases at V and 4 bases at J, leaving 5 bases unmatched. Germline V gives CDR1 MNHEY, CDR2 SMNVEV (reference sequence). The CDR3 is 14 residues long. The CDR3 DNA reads TGTGCCAGCAGTGACCTACAGGGGAATCAGCCCCAGCATTTT. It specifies CASSDLQGNQPQHF.

CDR3 protein: CASSAQGTDTQYF. The DNA of the CDR3 is TGTGCCAGCAGCGCACAGGGTACAGATACGCAGTATTTT. The chain couples TRBV7-3 to TRBJ2-3, with D possibly matching TRBD1 (6 bases). V lost 5 bases, J lost 3 bases, and 9 bases lay in between. CDR3 length: 13 amino acids. Germline V gene lookup returns CDR1 SGHTA and CDR2 FQGTGA.

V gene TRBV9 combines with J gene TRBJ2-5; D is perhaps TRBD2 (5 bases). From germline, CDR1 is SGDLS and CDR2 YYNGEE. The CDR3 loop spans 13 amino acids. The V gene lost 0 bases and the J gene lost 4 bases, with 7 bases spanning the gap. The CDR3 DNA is TGTGCCAGCAGCGTAGATGGAGGAGAGACCCAGTACTTC. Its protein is CASSVDGGETQYF.

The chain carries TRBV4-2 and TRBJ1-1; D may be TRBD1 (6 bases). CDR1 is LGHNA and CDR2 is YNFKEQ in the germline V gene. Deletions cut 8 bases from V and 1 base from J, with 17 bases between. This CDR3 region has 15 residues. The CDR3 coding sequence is TGTGCCAGCTCTTCAGACCCCAGGGGGAACACTGAAGCTTTCTTT. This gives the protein CASSSDPRGNTEAFF.

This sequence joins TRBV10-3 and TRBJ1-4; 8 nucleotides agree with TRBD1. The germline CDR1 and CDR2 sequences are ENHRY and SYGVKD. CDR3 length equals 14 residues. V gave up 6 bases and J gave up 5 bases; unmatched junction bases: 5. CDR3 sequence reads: CAISPQGGNEKLFF. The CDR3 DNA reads TGTGCCATCAGCCCACAGGGGGGGAATGAAAAACTGTTTTTT.